These 27 T cell receptor beta chains were all obtained from the same sample, sequenced in a study of cytomegalovirus exposure and HLA in healthy donors (TCRdb year 2017). Receptors were amplified or captured by the immunoSEQ multiplex PCR assay. The multiplex PCR relied on a mix of 60 forward primers for TCR Vbeta segments and 13 reverse primers for TCR Jbeta segments. TCRdb obtained this table from immuneACCESS and retained in-frame rearrangements with V and J assigned. These tables miss some clones; where compared with another copy, unresolved V genes account for less than half of the shortfall, and the remainder is unexplained. Here the sample has about 110,000 clones; roughly 66% occur a single time. In total, the top ten clones hold 2% to 2.5% of the sample. Sequencing was performed on PBMCs. The receptor set was obtained from a woman between 25 and 40 years old in good health and CMV-seronegative.

The V call is TRBV5-4, the J call TRBJ2-7, with TRBD2 matching over 7 bases. Germline V gives CDR1 SGHNT, CDR2 YYREEE (reference sequence). CDR3 length: 14 residues. With V trimmed by 2 bases and J by 2 bases, 4 bases remained unmatched. CDR3 coding DNA: TGTGCCAGCAGCTTTCGGACTAGTGCCTACGAGCAGTACTTC. This sequence encodes CASSFRTSAYEQYF.

The rearrangement uses TRBV5-1 and TRBJ2-5; 7 nucleotides line up with TRBD1. CDR1 is SGHRS, CDR2 YFSETQ, per germline. With 5 bases clipped from V and 4 bases from J, the junction kept 8 bases outside the gene matches. This CDR3 has 14 amino acids. CDR3 nucleotide sequence: TGCGCCAGCAGTGGACAAAACAGGGGAGAGACCCAGTACTTC. Translation gives CASSGQNRGETQYF. Filled out from reference TRBV5-1 and TRBJ2-5, the complete variable domain reads KAGVTQTPRYLIKTRGQQVTLSCSPISGHRSVSWYQQTPGQGLQFLFEYFSETQRNKGNFPGRFSGRQFSNSRSEMNVSTLELGDSALYLCASSGQNRGETQYFGPGTRLLVL.

This clone was counted between two and nine times. The chain combines TRBV27 with TRBJ2-1; 9 nucleotides agree with TRBD2. Trimming took 3 bases from V and 0 from J; bases not matched to a gene: 9. Germline CDR1 reads MNHEY; CDR2 reads SMNVEV (reference sequence). The CDR3 contains 18 residues. The CDR3 coding sequence is TGTGCCAGCAGTTTTCGGTTGGTACTAGCGGGCTCCTACAATGAGCAGTTCTTC. Amino acids: CASSFRLVLAGSYNEQFF.

The rearrangement joins TRBV7-9 to TRBJ1-2, with a tentative D call TRBD1 (6 bases). The V end lost 4 bases, the J end lost 5 bases, and 14 bases lay between the germline ends. The CDR3 runs 14 residues. CDR1 and CDR2 (germline): SEHNR, FQNEAQ (reference sequence). CDR3 protein: CASSSTGQRYGYTF. The CDR3 coding sequence is TGTGCCAGCAGCTCGACAGGACAGCGGTATGGCTACACCTTC.

V is TRBV30 and J is TRBJ1-1; TRBD1 matches at 7 bases. CDR3 length equals 14 residues. V lost 4 bases, J lost 0 bases, and 5 bases stayed unmatched. CDR1 and CDR2 (germline): GTSNPN, SVGIG (reference sequence). In DNA form, the CDR3 reads TGTGCCTGGAAGGCCGGACAGGTGAACACTGAAGCTTTCTTT. The encoded protein is CAWKAGQVNTEAFF.

V is TRBV28 and J is TRBJ2-7; D unclear. This CDR3 comprises 12 residues. The germline CDR1 and CDR2 sequences are MDHEN and SYDVKM. V shed 6 bases and J shed 0 bases, with 6 bases lying between them. CDR3 in amino acids: CASSYYSYEQYF. CDR3 DNA sequence: TGTGCCAGCAGCTATTACTCCTACGAGCAGTACTTC.

The chain recombines TRBV7-9 with TRBJ2-2; D is undetermined. This CDR3 is 13 amino acids long. CDR1 and CDR2 (germline): SEHNR, FQNEAQ (reference sequence). Trimming removed 5 bases at V and 8 bases at J, with 12 bases between. CDR3 protein: CASSPPSGGELFF. The CDR3 DNA sequence: TGTGCCAGCAGCCCCCCTTCCGGTGGGGAGCTGTTTTTT.

This clone came up a few times. V is TRBV6-1 and J is TRBJ2-3; perhaps TRBD1 as D (6 bases). This CDR3 comprises 15 residues. Germline V gives CDR1 MNHNS, CDR2 SASEGT. V lost 4 bases to trimming and J lost 1 base, with 12 bases between them. CDR3: CASSVSAGGTDTQYF. The CDR3 nucleotides read TGTGCCAGCAGTGTGTCGGCAGGGGGCACAGATACGCAGTATTTT.

The CDR3 DNA follows: TGTGCCAGCAGCTGGTTAGCGGGAGGGGGTGAGCAGTACTTC. Its translation is CASSWLAGGGEQYF. V usage is TRBV11-2 and J usage is TRBJ2-7; 11 positions match TRBD2. Germline lookup yields CDR1 SGHAT and CDR2 FQNNGV. With 4 bases clipped from V and 7 bases from J, the junction kept 6 bases outside the gene matches. This CDR3 has 14 amino acids.

This chain links TRBV6-1 with TRBJ2-2; 7 nucleotides agree with TRBD1. Germline assignment: CDR1 MNHNS and CDR2 SASEGT. Losses at the gene ends were 4 bases for V and 6 bases for J; bases not matched to a gene: 2. This CDR3 comprises 13 residues. CDR3 bases: TGTGCCAGCAGTGCGACAGGGCCCGGGGAGCTGTTTTTT. Its translation is CASSATGPGELFF.

This chain joins TRBV19 and TRBJ1-5, with 8 positions matching TRBD1. Germline CDR1 and CDR2: LNHDA and SQIVND (reference sequence). V lost 1 base and J lost 6; bases outside the gene matches: 8. The CDR3 is made up of 16 amino acids. CDR3 sequence (DNA): TGTGCCAGTAGTATAGTTGGACAGGGTATGCGTCAGCCCCAGCATTTT. Translation: CASSIVGQGMRQPQHF.

The table lists this clone with a few counts. The chain uses TRBV19 and TRBJ2-3, with a tentative D call TRBD2 (5 bases). CDR1 LNHDA and CDR2 SQIVND come from the germline V gene (reference sequence). This CDR3 is built from 15 residues. Trimming took off 6 bases at V and 6 bases at J, with 19 bases between the two ends. The CDR3 coding sequence is TGTGCCAGTAGCTTAACCGCGGGTACCCGCGATACGCAGTATTTT. Its protein product is CASSLTAGTRDTQYF.

This sequence joins TRBV28 and TRBJ1-5, with 7 bases that match TRBD1. V lost 3 bases and J lost 3; bases outside the gene matches: 5. The CDR3 is made up of 15 amino acids. CDR1 and CDR2 from the germline V gene are MDHEN and SYDVKM. As DNA, the CDR3 is TGTGCCAGCAGTTTCAGGGGGGTCGTCAATCAGCCCCAGCATTTT. Protein product: CASSFRGVVNQPQHF.

This chain uses TRBV5-5 with TRBJ1-1, with D uncertain. Germline lookup yields CDR1 SGHKS and CDR2 YYEKEE (reference sequence). Between the trimmed V and J ends, which lost 6 bases and 3 bases, there was a span of 12 bases. The CDR3 runs 13 residues. CDR3 sequence reads: CASNGRRDTEAFF. In DNA form, the CDR3 reads TGTGCCAGCAATGGGAGGAGGGACACTGAAGCTTTCTTT. Variable domain in full (rest from reference TRBV5-5 and TRBJ1-1): DAGVTQSPTHLIKTRGQQVTLRCSPISGHKSVSWYQQVLGQGPQFIFQYYEKEERGRGNFPDRFSARQFPNYSSELNVNALLLGDSALYLCASNGRRDTEAFFGQGTRLTVV.

This clone has more than one count but fewer than ten. The gene calls are TRBV2 and TRBJ2-7; perhaps TRBD2 as D (6 bases). CDR3 length: 14 residues. CDR1 is SNHLY and CDR2 is FYNNEI in the germline V gene. Trimming cost V 3 bases and J 4 bases, with 13 bases left between them. The CDR3 is CASSEGGLLYEQYF. The CDR3 DNA follows: TGTGCCAGCAGTGAGGGTGGACTATTATACGAGCAGTACTTC.

This clone was detected only a few times. This chain uses TRBV7-9 with TRBJ2-5; 11 bases map to TRBD2. The CDR3 contains 17 residues. Germline CDR1 reads SEHNR; CDR2 reads FQNEAQ (reference sequence). V lost 5 bases to trimming and J lost 1 base; unmatched junction nucleotides: 9. CDR3 amino acids: CASSPGSSGRPQETQYF. In DNA, the CDR3 is TGTGCCAGCAGCCCCGGATCTAGCGGGAGGCCCCAAGAGACCCAGTACTTC.

The CDR3 bases are TGTGCCAGCAGTTTAGAGGTTTCGAACACTGAAGCTTTCTTT. Residues: CASSLEVSNTEAFF. The V call is TRBV28, the J call TRBJ1-1; no clear D gene. Germline CDR1 MDHEN, CDR2 SYDVKM. The CDR3 length is 14 residues. V dropped 2 bases and J dropped 1 base, with 8 bases sitting between them.

CDR3 sequence reads: CASSLSYGTAFTYEQYF. The CDR3 DNA is TGTGCCAGCAGTTTGTCCTATGGGACAGCCTTCACCTACGAGCAGTACTTC. The V and J genes are TRBV28 and TRBJ2-7; 7 bases map to TRBD1. Germline CDR1 is MDHEN and CDR2 is SYDVKM. The CDR3 has 17 residues. V gave up 3 bases and J gave up 2 bases; unmatched junction bases: 13.

This rearrangement joins TRBV6-1 to TRBJ2-7; D perhaps matches TRBD2 (6 bases). Germline loops: CDR1 MNHNS, CDR2 SASEGT. V lost 5 bases and J 2 bases, leaving 13 bases between the germline ends. The CDR3 is 14 amino acids. As DNA, the CDR3 is TGTGCCAGCAGTTATTCAAGGGAGGCCTACGAGCAGTACTTC. It codes for CASSYSREAYEQYF.

This CDR3 is CASNGGTGGTEAFF. The CDR3 DNA sequence: TGTGCCAGCAATGGCGGGACAGGGGGCACTGAAGCTTTCTTT. V usage is TRBV9 and J usage is TRBJ1-1; 11 bases line up with TRBD1. V dropped 6 bases and J dropped 4; count of bases not matched to a gene: 5. CDR1 SGDLS and CDR2 YYNGEE come from the germline V gene. This CDR3 comprises 14 residues.

The chain carries TRBV4-1 and TRBJ1-2; D is possibly TRBD1 (6 bases). Germline CDR1 is MGHRA and CDR2 is YSYEKL. The CDR3 consists of 13 residues. The V end lost 4 bases, the J end lost 2 bases, and 8 bases lay between the germline ends. Written as DNA, the CDR3 is TGCGCCAGCAGCCGCGGACAGAACTATGGCTACACCTTC. This sequence encodes CASSRGQNYGYTF.

This clone was seen once. This rearrangement joins TRBV5-1 to TRBJ2-1, with D unclear. Trimming took off 0 bases at V and 3 bases at J, with 4 bases between the two ends. The CDR3 is 13 amino acids. Germline assignment: CDR1 SGHRS and CDR2 YFSETQ. The CDR3 is CASSLDIYNEQFF. The CDR3 DNA sequence: TGCGCCAGCAGCTTGGACATCTACAATGAGCAGTTCTTC.

The V and J genes are TRBV2 and TRBJ2-7; maybe TRBD1 (6 bases). The germline V and J ends were trimmed by 6 bases and 4 bases, with 19 bases remaining between them. Germline V gene sequence: CDR1 SNHLY, CDR2 FYNNEI. The CDR3 totals 15 residues. The CDR3 loop reads CASRDSLTPLYEQYF. CDR3 sequence (DNA): TGTGCCAGCAGGGACAGCCTTACGCCCCTTTACGAGCAGTACTTC.

The chain couples TRBV4-3 to TRBJ2-3; 8 positions agree with TRBD2. The V segment lost 3 bases and the J segment 3 bases; nucleotides outside the gene matches: 2. This CDR3 spans 14 amino acids. Germline V gene data show CDR1 as LGHNA and CDR2 as YSLEER. In nucleotides, the CDR3 is TGCGCCAGCAGCCACCAGCGGGAGACAGATACGCAGTATTTT. Translating gives CASSHQRETDTQYF.

The chain couples TRBV4-1 to TRBJ2-3; 7 positions agree with TRBD2. Trimming cost V 0 bases and J 4 bases; bases outside gene matches: 4. This CDR3 comprises 15 residues. Germline lookup yields CDR1 MGHRA and CDR2 YSYEKL. The CDR3 is CASSQDQAGADTQYF. CDR3 nucleotide sequence: TGCGCCAGCAGCCAAGATCAGGCGGGAGCAGATACGCAGTATTTT.

This rearrangement joins TRBV7-2 to TRBJ2-7; TRBD1 might be the D (7 bases). The V gene lost 7 bases and the J gene lost 3 bases, with 25 bases spanning the gap. In germline, CDR1 is SGHTA, CDR2 FQGNSA. The CDR3 extends over 17 amino acids. The CDR3 sequence is CASIGGPGGLPLYEQYF. The CDR3 DNA reads TGTGCCAGCATCGGTGGGCCAGGGGGGCTTCCCCTCTACGAGCAGTACTTC.

The CDR3 bases are TGTGCCAGCATCAGCGGGGCTGAGCAGTTCTTC. Translated, it gives CASISGAEQFF. This chain links TRBV7-9 with TRBJ2-1, with 7 bases fitting TRBD2. Germline CDR1 SEHNR, CDR2 FQNEAQ (reference sequence). The CDR3 contains 11 residues. After removal of 7 bases from V and 9 bases from J, the junction contained 3 bases not matched to a gene.